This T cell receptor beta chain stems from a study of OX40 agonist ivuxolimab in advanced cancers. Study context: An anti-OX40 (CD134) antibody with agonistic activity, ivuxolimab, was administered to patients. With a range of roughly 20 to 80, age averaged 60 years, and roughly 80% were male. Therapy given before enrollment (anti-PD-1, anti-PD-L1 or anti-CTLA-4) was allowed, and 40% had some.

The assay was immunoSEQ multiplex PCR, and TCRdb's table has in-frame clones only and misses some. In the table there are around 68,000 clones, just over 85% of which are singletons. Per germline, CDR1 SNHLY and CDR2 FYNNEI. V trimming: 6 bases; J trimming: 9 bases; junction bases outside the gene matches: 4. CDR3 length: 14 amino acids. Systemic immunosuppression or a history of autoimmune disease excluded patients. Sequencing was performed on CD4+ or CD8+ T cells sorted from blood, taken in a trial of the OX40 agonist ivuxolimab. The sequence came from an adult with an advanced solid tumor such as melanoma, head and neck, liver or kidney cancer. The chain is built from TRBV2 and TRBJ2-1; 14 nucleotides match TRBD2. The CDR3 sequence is CASRPTSGRVEQFF. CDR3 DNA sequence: TGTGCCAGCAGACCGACTAGCGGGAGGGTTGAGCAGTTCTTC.